These 8 T cell receptor beta chains share one sample of origin, sequenced in a study of blood T cell repertoires in COVID-19. Here immunoSEQ multiplex PCR was the method, and the copy in TCRdb shows in-frame clones only, minus some. The sample has about 310,000 clones, 85% to 90% seen once. The sample taken for sequencing was peripheral blood. Receptors originate from a woman in her thirties or forties with COVID-19, enrolled during active disease.

The V call is TRBV28, the J call TRBJ2-1; the match to TRBD2 covers 8 bases. This CDR3 has 16 residues. Germline-derived CDR1 and CDR2 are MDHEN and SYDVKM. V trimming: 5 bases; J trimming: 8 bases; junction bases outside the gene matches: 14. CDR3: CASSPIVGKGLDEQFF. The CDR3, as DNA: TGTGCCAGCAGTCCCATAGTGGGAAAGGGACTAGATGAGCAGTTCTTC.

The chain is built from TRBV7-9 and TRBJ2-2; D might be TRBD2 (6 bases). The V and J ends lost 5 bases and 0 bases respectively, with 7 bases between them. Germline V gives CDR1 SEHNR, CDR2 FQNEAQ (reference sequence). The CDR3 covers 14 residues. The CDR3 coding sequence is TGTGCCAGCAGCCGGGACTCGAACACCGGGGAGCTGTTTTTT. Residues: CASSRDSNTGELFF. The variable domain in full, completed from reference TRBV7-9 and TRBJ2-2, reads DTGVSQNPRHKITKRGQNVTFRCDPISEHNRLYWYRQTLGQGPEFLTYFQNEAQLEKSRLLSDRFSAERPKGSFSTLEIQRTEQGDSAMYLCASSRDSNTGELFFGEGSRLTVL.

The chain employs TRBV7-2 and TRBJ1-3, with 9 bases matching TRBD1. The V and J ends lost 1 base and 0 bases, in that order; junction bases with no gene match: 4. Germline lookup yields CDR1 SGHTA and CDR2 FQGNSA. This CDR3 comprises 17 residues. The CDR3 nucleotides read TGTGCCAGCAGCTTAGGGGACAGGGTGCTCTCTGGAAACACCATATATTTT. It is translated as CASSLGDRVLSGNTIYF.

The CDR3 coding sequence is TGTGCCAGCAGCTTAGCGGGGGACTTGTTTGAGCAGTACTTC. This sequence encodes CASSLAGDLFEQYF. J is TRBJ2-7 and V is TRBV7-2, with a tentative D call TRBD2 (6 bases). Germline V gene lookup returns CDR1 SGHTA and CDR2 FQGNSA. V lost 0 bases and J lost 7, with 13 bases in between. This CDR3 region has 14 residues.

CDR3 sequence reads: CASRDLMGEAFF. As DNA, the CDR3 is TGTGCCAGCAGGGACTTAATGGGGGAAGCTTTCTTT. The genes are TRBV28 and TRBJ1-1; D remains unclear. CDR3 size: 12 residues. Trimming removed 6 bases from V and 8 bases from J, with 13 bases in between. Germline-derived CDR1 and CDR2 are MDHEN and SYDVKM.

The chain has TRBV11-2 and TRBJ2-5; unclear D gene. The CDR3 is 13 amino acids. V was clipped by 5 bases and J by 1 base, with 8 bases between them. From germline, CDR1 is SGHAT and CDR2 FQNNGV. The CDR3 here is CASSAYRQETQYF. In DNA, the CDR3 is TGTGCCAGCAGCGCCTATCGCCAAGAGACCCAGTACTTC.

Many counts were recorded for this clone. The rearrangement uses TRBV27 and TRBJ2-7; a possible D gene is TRBD2 (6 bases). Germline V CDR1 and CDR2: MNHEY, SMNVEV (reference sequence). Between the trimmed V and J ends, which lost 4 bases and 1 base, there was a span of 14 bases. CDR3 length equals 15 residues. The DNA for the CDR3 is TGTGCCAGCAGTTGGACCGACGGGACTTCCTACGAGCAGTACTTC. This codes for CASSWTDGTSYEQYF.

This chain uses TRBV5-6 with TRBJ2-7; 13 nucleotides agree with TRBD2. This CDR3 region has 15 residues. Germline-derived CDR1 and CDR2 are SGHDT and YYEEEE. Trimming took 2 bases from V and 5 from J; bases not matched to a gene: 4. In DNA, the CDR3 is TGTGCCAGCAGCTTCGGACTAGCGGGAGACGACGAGCAGTACTTC. As protein: CASSFGLAGDDEQYF.